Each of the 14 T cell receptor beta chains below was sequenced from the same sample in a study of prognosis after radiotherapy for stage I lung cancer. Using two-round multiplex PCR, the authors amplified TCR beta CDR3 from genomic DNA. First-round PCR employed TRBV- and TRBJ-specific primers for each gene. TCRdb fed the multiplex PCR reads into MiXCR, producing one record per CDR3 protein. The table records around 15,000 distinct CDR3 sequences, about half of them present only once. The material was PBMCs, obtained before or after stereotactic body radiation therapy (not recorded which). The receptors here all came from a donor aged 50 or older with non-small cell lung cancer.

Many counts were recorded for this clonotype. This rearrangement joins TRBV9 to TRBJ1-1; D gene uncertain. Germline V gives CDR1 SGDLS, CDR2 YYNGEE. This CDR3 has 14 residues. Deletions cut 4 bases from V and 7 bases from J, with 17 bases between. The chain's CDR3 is CASSPTHAAREAFF. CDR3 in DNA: TGTGCCAGCAGCCCTACTCATGCGGCCCGTGAAGCTTTCTTT.

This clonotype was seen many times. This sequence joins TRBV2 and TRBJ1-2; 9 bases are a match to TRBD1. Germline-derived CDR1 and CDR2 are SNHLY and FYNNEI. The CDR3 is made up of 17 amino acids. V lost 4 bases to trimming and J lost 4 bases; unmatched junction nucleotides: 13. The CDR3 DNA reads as TGTGCCAGCAGTGGGTCCTTCCGGGACAGGGTACGCTATGGCTACACCTTC. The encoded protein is CASSGSFRDRVRYGYTF.

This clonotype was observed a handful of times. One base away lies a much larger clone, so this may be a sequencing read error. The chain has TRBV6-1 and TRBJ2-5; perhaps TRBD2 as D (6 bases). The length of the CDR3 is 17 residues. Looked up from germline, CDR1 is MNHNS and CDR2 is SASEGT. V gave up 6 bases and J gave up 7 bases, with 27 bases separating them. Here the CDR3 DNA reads TGTGCCAGCAGGCGAGTGGGGGACTTTTACAAGATGGGGACCCAGTACTTC. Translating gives CASRRVGDFYKMGTQYF.

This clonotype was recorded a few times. CDR3 DNA: TGTGCCAGCAGCCCCACCATGAAAGATACGCAGTATTTT. It translates to CASSPTMKDTQYF. V usage is TRBV11-3 and J usage is TRBJ2-3, with D unresolved. Trimming took off 5 bases at V and 5 bases at J, with 11 bases between the two ends. Germline CDR1 SGHNT, CDR2 YENEEA. This CDR3 spans 13 amino acids.

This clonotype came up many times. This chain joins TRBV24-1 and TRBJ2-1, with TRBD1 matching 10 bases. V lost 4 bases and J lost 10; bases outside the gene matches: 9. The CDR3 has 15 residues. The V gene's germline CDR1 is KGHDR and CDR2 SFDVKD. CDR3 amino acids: CATSDDGTGAYEQFF. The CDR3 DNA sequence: TGTGCCACCAGTGACGACGGGACAGGGGCTTACGAGCAGTTCTTC.

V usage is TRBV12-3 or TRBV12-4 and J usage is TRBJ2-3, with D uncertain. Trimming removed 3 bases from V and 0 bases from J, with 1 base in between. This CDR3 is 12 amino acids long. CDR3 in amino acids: CASSFSTDTQYF. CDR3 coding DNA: TGTGCCAGCAGTTTCAGCACAGATACGCAGTATTTT.

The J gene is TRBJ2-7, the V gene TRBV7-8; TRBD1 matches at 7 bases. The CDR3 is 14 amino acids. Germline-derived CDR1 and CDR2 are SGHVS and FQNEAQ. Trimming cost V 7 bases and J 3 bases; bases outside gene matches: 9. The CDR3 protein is CASTQQGLGYEQYF. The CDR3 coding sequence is TGTGCCAGCACCCAACAGGGGCTTGGCTACGAGCAGTACTTC.

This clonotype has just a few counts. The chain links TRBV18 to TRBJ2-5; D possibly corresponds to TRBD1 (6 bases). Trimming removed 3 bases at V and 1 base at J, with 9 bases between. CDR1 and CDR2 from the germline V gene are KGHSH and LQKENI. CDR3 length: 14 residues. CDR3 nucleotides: TGTGCCAGCTCACCCAAGGACAGCCAAGAGACCCAGTACTTC. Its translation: CASSPKDSQETQYF.

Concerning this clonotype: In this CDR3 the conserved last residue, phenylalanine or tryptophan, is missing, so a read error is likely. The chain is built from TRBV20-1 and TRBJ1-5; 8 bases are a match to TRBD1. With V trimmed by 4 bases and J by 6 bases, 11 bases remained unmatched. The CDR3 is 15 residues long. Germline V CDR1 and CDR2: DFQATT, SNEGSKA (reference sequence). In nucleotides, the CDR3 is TGCAGTGCTAAGTTGGCAGGGGGCGCGGGTCAGCCCCAGCATTCT. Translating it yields CSAKLAGGAGQPQHS.

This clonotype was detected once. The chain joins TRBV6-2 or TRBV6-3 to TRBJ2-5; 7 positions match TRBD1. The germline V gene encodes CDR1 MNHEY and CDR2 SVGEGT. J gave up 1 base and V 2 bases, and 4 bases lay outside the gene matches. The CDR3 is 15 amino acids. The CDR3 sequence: CASSYTRQGQETQYF. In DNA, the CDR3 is TGTGCCAGCAGTTACACCCGACAGGGCCAAGAGACCCAGTACTTC.

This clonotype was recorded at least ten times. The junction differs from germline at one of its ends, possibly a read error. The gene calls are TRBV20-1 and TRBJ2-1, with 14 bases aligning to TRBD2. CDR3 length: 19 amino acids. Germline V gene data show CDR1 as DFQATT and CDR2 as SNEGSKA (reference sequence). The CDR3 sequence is CSARVLQGLAGVRYDEQFF. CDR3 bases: TGCAGTGCTAGAGTCCTCCAGGGACTAGCGGGAGTACGCTACGATGAGCAGTTCTTC.

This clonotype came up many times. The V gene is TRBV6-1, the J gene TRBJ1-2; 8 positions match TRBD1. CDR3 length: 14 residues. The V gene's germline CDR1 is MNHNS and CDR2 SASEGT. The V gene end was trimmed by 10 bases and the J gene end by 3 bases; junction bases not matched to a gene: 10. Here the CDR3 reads CATELDRADYGYTF. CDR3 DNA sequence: TGTGCCACCGAGTTGGACAGGGCAGACTATGGCTACACCTTC.

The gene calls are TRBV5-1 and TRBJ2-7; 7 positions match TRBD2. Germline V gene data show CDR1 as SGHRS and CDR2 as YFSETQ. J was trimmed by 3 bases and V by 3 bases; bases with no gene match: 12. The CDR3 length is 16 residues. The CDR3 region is CASSSGIVGTIYEQYF. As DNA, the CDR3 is TGCGCCAGCAGCTCCGGAATAGTGGGGACTATCTACGAGCAGTACTTC.

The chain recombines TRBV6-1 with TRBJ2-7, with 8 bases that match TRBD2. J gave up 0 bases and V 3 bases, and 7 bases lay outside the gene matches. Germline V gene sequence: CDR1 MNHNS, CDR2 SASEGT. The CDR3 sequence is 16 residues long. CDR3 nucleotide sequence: TGTGCCAGCAGTGACCGAGCGGGAGCGGACTCCTACGAGCAGTACTTC. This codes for CASSDRAGADSYEQYF.